These 23 T cell receptor beta chains were all obtained from the same sample, sequenced in a study of T-cell reconstitution after alpha-beta-depleted transplantation in children. Preparation of the TCRbeta library used unique molecular identifiers. From the PCR reads, TCRdb called clonotypes with MiXCR, one entry per CDR3 protein. The sample shows about 540,000 distinct CDR3 sequences, 15% to 20% of them seen only once. The sequenced sample was PBMCs from the stem cell graft donor, obtained from the stem cell graft. The source is a human donor who donated a stem cell graft to a child with acute lymphoblastic leukemia.

The chain combines TRBV28 with TRBJ1-5, with a weak D call TRBD1 (6 bases). CDR3 length equals 16 residues. The germline V gene encodes CDR1 MDHEN and CDR2 SYDVKM. Trimming shortened V by 7 bases and J by 7 bases, and 23 bases separated the two germline ends. CDR3 residues: CASISRGGAIVQPQHF. CDR3 DNA: TGTGCCAGCATCTCCCGAGGGGGGGCAATTGTACAGCCCCAGCATTTT.

This clonotype was seen a handful of times. The V gene is TRBV19, the J gene TRBJ2-1; unclear D gene. The CDR3 covers 13 residues. From germline, CDR1 is LNHDA and CDR2 SQIVND (reference sequence). Deletions cut 11 bases from V and 4 bases from J, with 15 bases between. CDR3 nucleotide sequence: TGTGCCTGTTCTTTGGGCAGGTACAATGAGCAGTTCTTC. Translated: CACSLGRYNEQFF.

V and J are TRBV19 and TRBJ2-1; D possibly corresponds to TRBD2 (6 bases). The CDR3 covers 14 residues. Germline CDR1 LNHDA, CDR2 SQIVND (reference sequence). V lost 1 base and J lost 8, with 12 bases in between. For the CDR3, the DNA is TGTGCCAGTAGTATAGTGGAGGGCCCCCATGAGCAGTTCTTC. Amino acids: CASSIVEGPHEQFF.

This clonotype was found a few times. CDR3 region: CASSLEGFGELFF. DNA of the CDR3: TGTGCCAGCAGCTTGGAAGGCTTCGGGGAGCTGTTTTTT. The chain employs TRBV5-5 and TRBJ2-2; D ambiguous. Germline loops: CDR1 SGHKS, CDR2 YYEKEE (reference sequence). Deletions cut 0 bases from V and 7 bases from J, with 7 bases between. There are 13 residues in the CDR3.

The V call is TRBV25-1, the J call TRBJ2-7; 12 nucleotides align to TRBD2. There are 16 residues in the CDR3. The germline gives CDR1 MGHDK, CDR2 SYGVNS. V shed 1 base and J 4 bases; nucleotides not matched to a gene: 5. CDR3 sequence: CASSESPSGREYEQYF. CDR3 bases: TGTGCCAGCAGTGAATCCCCTAGCGGGAGGGAATACGAGCAGTACTTC.

The chain carries TRBV7-6 and TRBJ2-7, with D possibly matching TRBD1 (6 bases). V lost 0 bases to trimming and J lost 13 bases, with 16 bases between them. This CDR3 is 13 amino acids long. From germline, CDR1 is SGHVS and CDR2 FNYEAQ. CDR3 protein: CASSLAATGLLYF. The CDR3 nucleotides read TGTGCCAGCAGCTTAGCGGCTACAGGGCTGCTATACTTC.

This clonotype was seen a few times. This sequence joins TRBV20-1 and TRBJ2-7; 7 bases are shared with TRBD1. Germline CDR1 and CDR2: DFQATT and SNEGSKA (reference sequence). Trimming cost V 5 bases and J 0 bases; bases outside gene matches: 4. This CDR3 is built from 13 residues. DNA for the CDR3: TGCAGTGCTGAGGACAGGCACTCCTACGAGCAGTACTTC. Amino acid sequence: CSAEDRHSYEQYF.

This clonotype was seen ten or more times. The chain recombines TRBV18 with TRBJ2-3; the match to TRBD2 covers 14 bases. CDR1 is KGHSH, CDR2 LQKENI, per germline. V dropped 3 bases and J dropped 1; count of bases not matched to a gene: 6. The CDR3 consists of 18 residues. The CDR3 reads CASSPARTSGRRTDTQYF. In DNA form, the CDR3 reads TGTGCCAGCTCACCCGCTAGGACTAGCGGGAGGCGCACAGATACGCAGTATTTT. The whole variable domain, remainder taken from reference TRBV18 and TRBJ2-3, is NAGVMQNPRHLVRRRGQEARLRCSPMKGHSHVYWYRQLPEEGLKFMVYLQKENIIDESGMPKERFSAEFPKEGPSILRIQQVVRGDSAAYFCASSPARTSGRRTDTQYFGPGTRLTVL.

This clonotype was seen a few times. J is TRBJ1-2 and V is TRBV20-1, with D possibly matching TRBD1 (5 bases). V dropped 2 bases and J dropped 3 bases, with 13 bases sitting between them. CDR3 length: 14 amino acids. The germline CDR1 and CDR2 sequences are DFQATT and SNEGSKA (reference sequence). This chain's CDR3 is CSARSGEGHYGYTF. CDR3 nucleotide sequence: TGCAGTGCTAGAAGCGGGGAGGGGCACTATGGCTACACCTTC.

V is TRBV12-3 or TRBV12-4 and J is TRBJ2-7, with unresolved D. CDR3 length equals 13 residues. V was trimmed by 4 bases and J by 0 bases, leaving 7 bases between them. The CDR3 region is CASSYDISYEQYF. DNA of the CDR3: TGTGCCAGCAGTTATGACATCTCCTACGAGCAGTACTTC.

The gene calls are TRBV9 and TRBJ2-7; 9 positions agree with TRBD1. CDR3 length: 15 residues. CDR1 and CDR2 from the germline V gene are SGDLS and YYNGEE. Trimming removed 4 bases from V and 5 bases from J; junction bases left unmatched: 10. DNA of the CDR3: TGTGCCAGCAGCCCAACCGGGACAGGGAGCCACGAGCAGTACTTC. As protein: CASSPTGTGSHEQYF.

This clonotype was counted only a few times. J is TRBJ2-5 and V is TRBV11-1; 13 bases agree with TRBD2. The germline CDR1 and CDR2 sequences are SGHAT and FQDESV (reference sequence). This CDR3 has 18 amino acids. V lost 5 bases and J lost 5; bases outside the gene matches: 14. The CDR3 region is CASSTPGLAGTFLETQYF. The CDR3 nucleotides are TGTGCCAGCAGCACGCCGGGACTAGCGGGAACGTTTTTGGAGACCCAGTACTTC.

This clonotype was seen at least ten times. The CDR3 sequence is CASSRGDIQYF. CDR3 bases: TGTGCCAGCAGCCGGGGTGACATTCAGTACTTC. The J gene is TRBJ2-4, the V gene TRBV3-1; D uncertain. The CDR3 loop spans 11 amino acids. CDR1 is LGHDT, CDR2 YNNKEL, per germline (reference sequence). V was cut by 4 bases and J by 8 bases, with 6 bases left in between.

This clonotype occurred a few times. The chain couples TRBV5-1 to TRBJ2-1; D remains ambiguous. V lost 0 bases, J lost 4 bases, and 11 bases lay in between. The CDR3 has 15 amino acids. Germline V lookup: CDR1 SGHRS, CDR2 YFSETQ. The CDR3 sequence is CASSLVGRSYNEQFF. DNA of the CDR3: TGCGCCAGCAGCTTGGTAGGGCGGAGTTACAATGAGCAGTTCTTC.

The chain is built from TRBV12-3 or TRBV12-4 and TRBJ1-2; TRBD1 aligns across 7 bases. CDR3 length equals 12 residues. V dropped 6 bases and J dropped 7; count of bases not matched to a gene: 5. The CDR3 DNA is TGTGCCAGCAGCCTAGGACAGGTTGGCTACACCTTC. Its protein is CASSLGQVGYTF.

Ten or more counts support this clonotype. This chain uses TRBV27 with TRBJ2-5; D remains unclear. This CDR3 region has 14 residues. The germline V gene encodes CDR1 MNHEY and CDR2 SMNVEV (reference sequence). Trimming left V 7 bases short and J 5 bases short, with 17 bases between. The CDR3, as DNA: TGTGCCAGCAAACAAAGTTTGCGGATTGAGACCCAGTACTTC. Translation gives CASKQSLRIETQYF.

This sequence joins TRBV10-3 and TRBJ2-7; D is possibly TRBD1 (6 bases). Trimming removed 7 bases at V and 7 bases at J, with 14 bases between. CDR1 is ENHRY, CDR2 SYGVKD, per germline. CDR3 length: 12 residues. The CDR3: CAIKGGREEQYF. The CDR3 DNA reads as TGTGCCATCAAAGGGGGTCGTGAAGAGCAGTACTTC.

This clonotype has only a few counts. The rearrangement uses TRBV5-5 and TRBJ2-1, with D hard to call. Per the germline V gene, CDR1 is SGHKS and CDR2 is YYEKEE (reference sequence). This CDR3 spans 14 amino acids. V dropped 3 bases and J dropped 4 bases, with 11 bases sitting between them. For the CDR3, the DNA is TGTGCCAGCAGCTCGAACCCTTTTTACAATGAGCAGTTCTTC. It yields the protein CASSSNPFYNEQFF.

This rearrangement joins TRBV7-6 to TRBJ2-7; D is unresolved. CDR3 length: 15 residues. The germline CDR1 and CDR2 sequences are SGHVS and FNYEAQ. Trimming cost V 11 bases and J 5 bases, with 25 bases left between them. The CDR3 reads CAGREVAPKVHEQYF. CDR3 nucleotides: TGTGCCGGTAGAGAGGTGGCCCCTAAGGTTCACGAGCAGTACTTC. The full variable domain, with the rest looked up from reference TRBV7-6 and TRBJ2-7, is GAGVSQSPRYKVTKRGQDVALRCDPISGHVSLYWYRQALGQGPEFLTYFNYEAQQDKSGLPNDRFSAERPEGSISTLTIQRTEQRDSAMYRCAGREVAPKVHEQYFGPGTRLTVT.

The table lists this clonotype with a count of one. The genes are TRBV15 and TRBJ2-7; D is ambiguous. Trimming stripped 5 bases from V and 3 bases from J, with 11 bases between. The CDR3 runs 13 residues. Germline CDR1 and CDR2: LNHNV and YYDKDF (reference sequence). The CDR3 is CATSPARSYEQYF. For the CDR3, the DNA is TGTGCCACCAGCCCGGCGCGGAGCTACGAGCAGTACTTC. The full variable domain, completed using reference TRBV15 and TRBJ2-7, is DAMVIQNPRYQVTQFGKPVTLSCSQTLNHNVMYWYQQKSSQAPKLLFHYYDKDFNNEADTPDNFQSRRPNTSFCFLDIRSPGLGDTAMYLCATSPARSYEQYFGPGTRLTVT.

V gene TRBV7-9 combines with J gene TRBJ2-3, with 9 bases fitting TRBD2. CDR3 length: 17 amino acids. V was clipped by 2 bases and J by 5 bases; unmatched bases: 11. Germline CDR1 and CDR2: SEHNR and FQNEAQ (reference sequence). The CDR3 nucleotides read TGTGCCAGCAGCTTACGGCCTAGCGGGATCTCATTAGATACGCAGTATTTT. This sequence encodes CASSLRPSGISLDTQYF.

The rearrangement joins TRBV12-3 or TRBV12-4 to TRBJ2-1; 9 bases map to TRBD2. This CDR3 has 15 residues. J lost 3 bases, V lost 6 bases, and 6 bases had no gene match. The DNA of the CDR3 is TGTGCCAGCAGGAGACTAGCGGATATCTACAATGAGCAGTTCTTC. It yields the protein CASRRLADIYNEQFF.

This clonotype was observed a few times. V usage is TRBV20-1 and J usage is TRBJ2-7; D remains unclear. Germline CDR1 is DFQATT and CDR2 is SNEGSKA (reference sequence). The CDR3 sequence is 14 residues long. The germline V and J ends were trimmed by 0 bases and 3 bases, with 12 bases remaining between them. In DNA form, the CDR3 reads TGCAGTGCTAGAGATGGGCAGCAAATCTACGAGCAGTACTTC. As protein: CSARDGQQIYEQYF.